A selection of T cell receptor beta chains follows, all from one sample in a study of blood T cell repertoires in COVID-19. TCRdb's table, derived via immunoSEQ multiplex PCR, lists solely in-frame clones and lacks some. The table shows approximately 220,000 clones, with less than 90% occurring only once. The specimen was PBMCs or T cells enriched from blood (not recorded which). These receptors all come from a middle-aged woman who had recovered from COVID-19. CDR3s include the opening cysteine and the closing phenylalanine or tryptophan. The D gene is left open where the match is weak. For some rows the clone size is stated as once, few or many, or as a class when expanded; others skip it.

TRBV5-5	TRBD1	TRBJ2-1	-	TGTGCCAGCAGCGGGGGGACAGGGACCGGGGATGAGCAGTTCTTC	CASSGGTGTGDEQFF
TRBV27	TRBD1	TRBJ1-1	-	TGTGCCAGCAGTCCTCTCGGACAGGGGGCCGGGGCTGAAGCTTTCTTT	CASSPLGQGAGAEAFF
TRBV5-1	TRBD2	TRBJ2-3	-	TGCGCCAGCAGCTTGGAACTAGCGGGAGGTGATACGCAGTATTTT	CASSLELAGGDTQYF
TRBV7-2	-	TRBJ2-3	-	TGTGCCAGCAGTCCGGGTGGGGGGGATACGCAGTATTTT	CASSPGGGDTQYF
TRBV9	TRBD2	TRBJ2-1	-	TGTGCCAGCAGCGTGAGCGCGGGAGTGGAGGATGAGCAGTTCTTC	CASSVSAGVEDEQFF
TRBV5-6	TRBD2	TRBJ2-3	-	TGTGCCAGCAGACCGATTAGCGGGAGTGCAGATACGCAGTATTTT	CASRPISGSADTQYF
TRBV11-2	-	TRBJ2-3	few	TGTGCCAGCAGTTCAGTGGGTTCCCCTGACACGGATACGCAGTATTTT	CASSSVGSPDTDTQYF
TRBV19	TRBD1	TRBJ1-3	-	TGTGCCAGTGGGGCAGGGGGAACTGGAAACACCATATATTTT	CASGAGGTGNTIYF
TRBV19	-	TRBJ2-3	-	TGTGCCAGTAGTACTACGACTAACACAGATACGCAGTATTTT	CASSTTTNTDTQYF
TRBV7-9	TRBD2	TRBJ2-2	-	TGTGCCAGCAGCCCTTCAGGCGGGAGTCGGGAGGTTGCCGGGGAGCTGTTTTTT	CASSPSGGSREVAGELFF
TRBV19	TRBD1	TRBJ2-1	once	TGTGCCAGTAGTAAGAAAGAAACAGGGGGCAATGAGCAGTTCTTC	CASSKKETGGNEQFF
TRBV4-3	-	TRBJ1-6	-	TGCGCCAGCAGCCAAGCGAATTCACCCCTCCACTTT	CASSQANSPLHF
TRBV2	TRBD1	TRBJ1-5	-	TGTGCCAGCAGGGGACAGGTTAGCAATCAGCCCCAGCATTTT	CASRGQVSNQPQHF
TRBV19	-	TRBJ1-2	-	TGTGCCAGTAGCCTAAGGACACATGGCTACACCTTC	CASSLRTHGYTF
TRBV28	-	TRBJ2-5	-	TGTGCCAGCAATAGTAACCAAGAGACCCAGTACTTC	CASNSNQETQYF
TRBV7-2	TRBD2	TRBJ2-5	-	TGTGCCAGCAGCTTATCACTAGCGGGGTGGGGTTCGGCCCAGTACTTC	CASSLSLAGWGSAQYF
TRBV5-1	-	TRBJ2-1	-	TGCGCCAGCAGCTTTGGGGCTTTGGGGTCCGATGAGCAGTTCTTC	CASSFGALGSDEQFF
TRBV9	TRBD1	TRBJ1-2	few	TGTGCCAGCAGCGTAGCTTGGACAGGGCTTAACTATGGCTACACCTTC	CASSVAWTGLNYGYTF
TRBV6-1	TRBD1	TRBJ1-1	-	TGTGCCAGCAGTGAACAACAGGGGGGTGTTCGTCGGAAGGCTTTCTTT	CASSEQQGGVRRKAFF
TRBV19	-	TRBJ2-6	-	TGTGCCAGTAGTATTTGGGTCCAGGTCTCTGGGGCCAACGTCCTGACTTTC	CASSIWVQVSGANVLTF
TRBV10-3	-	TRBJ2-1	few	TGTGCCATCAGTGACGCACAGTTCACAGGGCAGTTCTTC	CAISDAQFTGQFF
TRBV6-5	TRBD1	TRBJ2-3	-	TGTGCCAGCAGTCGACAGGGCCGAACAGATACGCAGTATTTT	CASSRQGRTDTQYF
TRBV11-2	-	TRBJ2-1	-	TGTGCCAGCAGCTCGAGTGGGCCCGACAATGAGCAGTTCTTC	CASSSSGPDNEQFF
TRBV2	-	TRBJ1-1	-	TGTGCCAGCAGTCCTACCCTCGGACAGAACACTGAAGCTTTCTTT	CASSPTLGQNTEAFF
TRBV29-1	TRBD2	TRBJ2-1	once	TGCAGCGTTGATAGGCTAGCGGGAGGAGAGCAGTTCTTC	CSVDRLAGGEQFF
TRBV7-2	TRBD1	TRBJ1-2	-	TGTGCCAGCAGCTTAGCAATGGGACAGGGCGACTATGGCTACACCTTC	CASSLAMGQGDYGYTF
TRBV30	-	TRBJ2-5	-	TGTGCCTGGAGTGGGCAGGTGGGGGGGACCCAGTACTTC	CAWSGQVGGTQYF
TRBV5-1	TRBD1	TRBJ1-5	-	TGCGCCAGCAGCTTGCAGGGGGGCAATCAGCCCCAGCATTTT	CASSLQGGNQPQHF